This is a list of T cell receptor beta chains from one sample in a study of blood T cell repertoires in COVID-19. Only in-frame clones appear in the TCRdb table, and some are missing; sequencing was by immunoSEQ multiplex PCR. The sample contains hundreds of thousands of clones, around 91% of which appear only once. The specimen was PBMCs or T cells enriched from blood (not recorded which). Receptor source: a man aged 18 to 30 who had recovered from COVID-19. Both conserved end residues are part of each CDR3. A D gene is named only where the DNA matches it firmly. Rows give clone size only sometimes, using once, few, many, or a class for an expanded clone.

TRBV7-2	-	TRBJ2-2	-	TGTGCCAGCAGCTTAGGACAGCCCACCACCGGGGAGCTGTTTTTT	CASSLGQPTTGELFF
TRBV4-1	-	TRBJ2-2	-	TGCGCCAGCAGCCAAGTCGAGAGGGGACTGCGCGGATACGGGGAGCTGTTTTTT	CASSQVERGLRGYGELFF
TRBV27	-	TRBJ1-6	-	TGTGCCAGCAGTTTATCTACGGGGGATTCACCCCTCCACTTT	CASSLSTGDSPLHF
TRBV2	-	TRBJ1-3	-	TGTGCCAGCACCCAGGGTGTCGGTTCTGGAAACACCATATATTTT	CASTQGVGSGNTIYF
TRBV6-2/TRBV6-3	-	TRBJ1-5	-	TGTGCCAGCAGTTACTCGGAGGGTGCGGGCAATCAGCCCCAGCATTTT	CASSYSEGAGNQPQHF
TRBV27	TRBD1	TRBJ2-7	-	TGTGCCAGCAAACTACTCGGGGGCTTGACAGGGGGATCCCACGAGCAGTACTTC	CASKLLGGLTGGSHEQYF
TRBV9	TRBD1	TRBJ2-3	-	TGTGCCAGCAGCGTAGGGGACAGGGGGTTATACGATACGCAGTATTTT	CASSVGDRGLYDTQYF
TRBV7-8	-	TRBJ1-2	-	TGTGCCAGCAGCTCATCACAGGGAACAAACTATGGCTACACCTTC	CASSSSQGTNYGYTF
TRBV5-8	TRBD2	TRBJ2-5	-	TGTGCCAGCAGCTTGGAGGGTAGCGGGCAAGAGACCCAGTACTTC	CASSLEGSGQETQYF
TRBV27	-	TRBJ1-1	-	TGTGCCAGCAATAAAAGCGGCAGGGGACCTGAAGCTTTCTTT	CASNKSGRGPEAFF
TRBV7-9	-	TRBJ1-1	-	TGTGCCAGCAGCTTAACTACCGAGAACACTGAAGCTTTCTTT	CASSLTTENTEAFF
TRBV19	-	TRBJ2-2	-	TGTGCCAGTAGTATCCAGGGGTTGACCGGGGAGCTGTTTTTT	CASSIQGLTGELFF
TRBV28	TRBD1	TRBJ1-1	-	TGTGCCAGCAGTCCCCAGACAGGGTGGGGCACTGAAGCTTTCTTT	CASSPQTGWGTEAFF
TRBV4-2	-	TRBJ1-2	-	TGTGCCAGCAGCCAAGAAGAGGTTGCCTATGGCTACACCTTC	CASSQEEVAYGYTF
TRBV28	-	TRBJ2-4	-	TGTGCCAGCAGTCCGCAGGGTACAGGCAAAAACATTCAGTACTTC	CASSPQGTGKNIQYF
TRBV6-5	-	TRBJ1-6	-	TGTGCCAGTACACCAGGGTTCAATTCACCCCTCCACTTT	CASTPGFNSPLHF
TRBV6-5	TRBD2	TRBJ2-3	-	TGTGCCAGCAGTTACTCGAGACTAGCAAAATTTGATACGCAGTATTTT	CASSYSRLAKFDTQYF
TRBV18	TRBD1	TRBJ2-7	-	TGTGCCAGCTCACAGGGGACAGGGGCCACCTACGAGCAGTACTTC	CASSQGTGATYEQYF
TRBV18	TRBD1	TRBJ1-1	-	TGTGCCAGCTCACTAAAGACAGGGTTAAAAGGTACTGAAGCTTTCTTT	CASSLKTGLKGTEAFF
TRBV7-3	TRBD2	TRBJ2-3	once	TGTGCCAGCAGCTTAACGGGACTAGCGGGAGGAACAGATACGCAGTATTTT	CASSLTGLAGGTDTQYF
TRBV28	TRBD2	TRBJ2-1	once	TGTGCCAGCAAAAGACTAGCGGGAGATAATGAGCAGTTCTTC	CASKRLAGDNEQFF
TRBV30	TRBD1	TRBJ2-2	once	TGTGGGACAGGGGATTCTGGGGAGCTGTTTTTT	CGTGDSGELFF
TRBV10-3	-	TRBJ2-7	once	TGTGCCATCAGTGACTCAGCCTACGAGCAGTACTTC	CAISDSAYEQYF
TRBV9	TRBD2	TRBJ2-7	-	TGTGCCAGCAGCCCCAGACTAGCGGGGGGGAACGAGCAGTACTTC	CASSPRLAGGNEQYF
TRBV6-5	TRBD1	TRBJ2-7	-	TGTGCCAGCACCCCGACAGGGGGATCCTACGAGCAGTACTTC	CASTPTGGSYEQYF
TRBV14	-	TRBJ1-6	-	TGTGCCAGCAGCGGGGACACGAGCTCCTATAATTCACCCCTCCACTTT	CASSGDTSSYNSPLHF
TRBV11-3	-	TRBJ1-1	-	TGTGCCAGCAGCTTATCCGCGGACACTGAAGCTTTCTTT	CASSLSADTEAFF
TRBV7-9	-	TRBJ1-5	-	TGTGCCAGCAGTCCCACGGTTAGCAATCAGCCCCAGCATTTT	CASSPTVSNQPQHF
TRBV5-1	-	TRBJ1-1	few	TGCGCCAGCAGCTTGAATGGGCCTGAAGCTTTCTTT	CASSLNGPEAFF
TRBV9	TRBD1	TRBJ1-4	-	TGTGCCAGCAGCGGTGGGACAGGGTATGAAAAACTGTTTTTT	CASSGGTGYEKLFF
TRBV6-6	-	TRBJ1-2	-	TGTGCCTGCATGACAGGCAACTATGGCTACACCTTC	CACMTGNYGYTF